Here is one T cell receptor beta chain with its context. The antigen is not known. Treatment given: some 19 received Ad26.COV2.S at low or high dose, single or two shots; roughly 5 received placebo; per-sample allocation not given. Sample collection was performed on day 63 after the first vaccine or placebo injection. Ad26.COV2.S expressed prefusion-stabilized spike from the original Wuhan strain. Assay used: immunoSEQ multiplex PCR; TCRdb lists only in-frame clones, some missing. This table has hundreds of thousands of clones, roughly 90% appearing once. This sample was included in a study of Ad26.COV2.S vaccination and SARS-CoV-2 variants. Study-wide results and limits: Placebo recipients trailed vaccine recipients in spike-specific TCR breadth.

The CDR3 is 14 amino acids. V lost 7 bases and J 4 bases, leaving 14 bases between the germline ends. The germline CDR1 and CDR2 sequences are LNHDA and SQIVND (reference sequence). The source was peripheral blood, collected in a trial of Ad26.COV2.S vaccine versus placebo. This receptor was taken from a person between 18 and 60 years old who received the Ad26.COV2.S COVID-19 vaccine or a placebo. The V gene is TRBV19, the J gene TRBJ1-5; the D gene is possibly TRBD1 (6 bases). CDR3 nucleotides: TGTGCCAGTACCCGAGACAGGCAAAATCAGCCCCAGCATTTT. As protein: CASTRDRQNQPQHF.